One sample yielded the 4 T cell receptor beta chains listed below, sequenced in a study of T cells in Graves' hyperthyroidism and ophthalmopathy. Amplified TCR beta CDR3 regions derived from RNA transcripts. Initially, a first-round RT-PCR of the TCR CDR3 employed the HTBI primer set. TCRdb re-called the multiplex PCR reads through MiXCR, storing one row per CDR3 protein. The sample lists 700,000 or so distinct CDR3 sequences; about 15% were seen once. Sequenced sample: blood. Every receptor here comes from a man aged 18 to 29 with Graves' hyperthyroidism.

This chain uses TRBV6-2 or TRBV6-3 with TRBJ2-7; 7 bases match TRBD1. This CDR3 comprises 11 residues. V shed 7 bases, J shed 9 bases, and the junction held 6 bases outside the gene matches. Germline V lookup: CDR1 MNHEY, CDR2 SVGEGT. The CDR3 coding sequence is TGTGCCAGCAAGGGGGCTGGGGGGCAGTACTTC. Translated, it gives CASKGAGGQYF.

The rearrangement links TRBV9 to TRBJ1-3; no reliable D call. This CDR3 region has 15 residues. Germline CDR1 reads SGDLS; CDR2 reads YYNGEE. V lost 0 bases to trimming and J lost 0 bases, with 7 bases between them. The CDR3 nucleotides are TGTGCCAGCAGCGTAGGTCACTTCTCTGGAAACACCATATATTTT. Residues: CASSVGHFSGNTIYF.

About this clonotype: It may be a read error: a sequence one base away is much more abundant. CDR3 nucleotides: TGTGCCAGCAGTGACGGGCGACAGGGGACTAATGAAAAACTGTTTTTT. The encoded protein is CASSDGRQGTNEKLFF. V usage is TRBV27 and J usage is TRBJ1-4; 8 nucleotides match TRBD1. This CDR3 has 16 residues. Germline loops: CDR1 MNHEY, CDR2 SMNVEV (reference sequence). V lost 5 bases, J lost 2 bases, and 7 bases stayed unmatched. The entire variable domain, with the rest obtained from reference TRBV27 and TRBJ1-4, is as follows: EAQVTQNPRYLITVTGKKLTVTCSQNMNHEYMSWYRQDPGLGLRQIYYSMNVEVTDKGDVPEGYKVSRKEKRNFPLILESPSPNQTSLYFCASSDGRQGTNEKLFFGSGTQLSVL.

The chain has TRBV19 and TRBJ1-2, with a tentative D call TRBD1 (5 bases). The CDR3 extends over 16 amino acids. V lost 3 bases to trimming and J lost 4 bases, with 18 bases between them. Germline V gives CDR1 LNHDA, CDR2 SQIVND (reference sequence). The CDR3 nucleotides read TGTGCCAGTAGTATCGAACTCGGAGCCGGGGGCTATGGCTACACCTTC. This translates into CASSIELGAGGYGYTF.